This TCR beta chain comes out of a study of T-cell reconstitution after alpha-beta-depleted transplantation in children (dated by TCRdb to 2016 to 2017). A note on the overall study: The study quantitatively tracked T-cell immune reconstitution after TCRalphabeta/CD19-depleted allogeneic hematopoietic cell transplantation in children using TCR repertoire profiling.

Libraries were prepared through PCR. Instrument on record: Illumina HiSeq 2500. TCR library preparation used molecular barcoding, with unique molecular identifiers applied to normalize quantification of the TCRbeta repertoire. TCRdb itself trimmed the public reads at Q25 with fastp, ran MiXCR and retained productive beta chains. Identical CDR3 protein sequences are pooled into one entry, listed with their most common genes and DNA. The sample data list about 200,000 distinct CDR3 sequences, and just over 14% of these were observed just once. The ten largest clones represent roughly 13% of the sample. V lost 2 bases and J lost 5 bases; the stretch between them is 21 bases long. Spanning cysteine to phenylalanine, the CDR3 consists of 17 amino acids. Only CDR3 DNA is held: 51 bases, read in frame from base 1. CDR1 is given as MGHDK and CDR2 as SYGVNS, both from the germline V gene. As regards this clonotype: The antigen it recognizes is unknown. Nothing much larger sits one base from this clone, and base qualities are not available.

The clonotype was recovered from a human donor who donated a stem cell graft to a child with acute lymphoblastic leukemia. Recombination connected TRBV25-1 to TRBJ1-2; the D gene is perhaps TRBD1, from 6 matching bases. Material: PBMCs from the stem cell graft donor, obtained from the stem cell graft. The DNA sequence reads TGTGCCAGCAGTGAAACCGGGCAGGGGTGGTGGGGTTATGGCTACACCTTC. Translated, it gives CASSETGQGWWGYGYTF.